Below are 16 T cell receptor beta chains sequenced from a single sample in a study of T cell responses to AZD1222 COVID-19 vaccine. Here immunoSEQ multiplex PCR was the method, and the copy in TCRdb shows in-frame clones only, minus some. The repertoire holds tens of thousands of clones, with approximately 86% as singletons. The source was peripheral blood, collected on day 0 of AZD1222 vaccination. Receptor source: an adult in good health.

The CDR3 nucleotides read TGTGCCAGTGTGGACAGAAGCAATCAGCCCCAGCATTTT. Translated, it gives CASVDRSNQPQHF. The V and J genes are TRBV28 and TRBJ1-5, with D possibly TRBD1 on 6 matching bases. The CDR3 runs 13 residues. The germline V and J ends were trimmed by 9 bases and 1 base, with 10 bases remaining between them. Germline CDR1 reads MDHEN; CDR2 reads SYDVKM. Based on the CDR3 plus reference TRBV28 and TRBJ1-5, the full variable domain is DVKVTQSSRYLVKRTGEKVFLECVQDMDHENMFWYRQDPGLGLRLIYFSYDVKMKEKGDIPEGYSVSREKKERFSLILESASTNQTSMYLCASVDRSNQPQHFGDGTRLSIL.

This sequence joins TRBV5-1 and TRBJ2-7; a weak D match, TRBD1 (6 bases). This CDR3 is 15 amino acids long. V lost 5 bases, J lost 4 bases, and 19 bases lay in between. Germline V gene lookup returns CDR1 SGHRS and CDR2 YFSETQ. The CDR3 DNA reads TGCGCCAGCAGTTTCTCGGGGCAGAGGGGGTACGAGCAGTACTTC. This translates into CASSFSGQRGYEQYF.

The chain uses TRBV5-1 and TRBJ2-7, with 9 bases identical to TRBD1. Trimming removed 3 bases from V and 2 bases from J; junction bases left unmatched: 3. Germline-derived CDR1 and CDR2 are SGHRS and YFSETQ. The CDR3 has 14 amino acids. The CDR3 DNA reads TGCGCCAGCAGCTGGACAGGGGACACCTACGAGCAGTACTTC. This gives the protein CASSWTGDTYEQYF.

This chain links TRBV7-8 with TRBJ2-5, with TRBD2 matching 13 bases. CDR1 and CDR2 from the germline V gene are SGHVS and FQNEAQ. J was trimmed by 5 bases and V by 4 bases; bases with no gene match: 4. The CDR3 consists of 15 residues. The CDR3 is CASSSRTSGSETQYF. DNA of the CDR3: TGTGCCAGCAGCTCGCGGACTAGCGGGAGCGAGACCCAGTACTTC.

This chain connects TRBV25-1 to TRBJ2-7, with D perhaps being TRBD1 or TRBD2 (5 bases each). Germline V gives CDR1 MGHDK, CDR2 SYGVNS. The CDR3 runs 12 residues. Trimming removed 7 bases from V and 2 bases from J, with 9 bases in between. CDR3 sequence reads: CASTRGPYEQYF. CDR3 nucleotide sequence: TGTGCCAGCACCCGGGGCCCCTACGAGCAGTACTTC.

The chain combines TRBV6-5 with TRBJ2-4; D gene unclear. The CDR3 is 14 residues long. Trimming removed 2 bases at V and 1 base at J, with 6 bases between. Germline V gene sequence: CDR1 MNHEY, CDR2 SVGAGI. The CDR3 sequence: CASSYAHAKNIQYF. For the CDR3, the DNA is TGTGCCAGCAGTTACGCCCACGCCAAAAACATTCAGTACTTC.

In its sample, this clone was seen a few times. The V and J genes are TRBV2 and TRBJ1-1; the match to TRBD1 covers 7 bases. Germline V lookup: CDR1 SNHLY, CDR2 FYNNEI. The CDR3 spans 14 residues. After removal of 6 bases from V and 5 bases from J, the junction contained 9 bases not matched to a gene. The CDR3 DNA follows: TGTGCCAGCAGCCTACAGGGGAGGGGTACTGAAGCTTTCTTT. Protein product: CASSLQGRGTEAFF.

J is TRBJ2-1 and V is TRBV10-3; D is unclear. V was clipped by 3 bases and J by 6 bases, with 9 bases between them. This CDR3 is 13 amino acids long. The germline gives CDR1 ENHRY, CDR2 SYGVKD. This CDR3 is CAISEVNGNEQFF. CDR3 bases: TGTGCCATCAGTGAAGTCAACGGCAATGAGCAGTTCTTC.

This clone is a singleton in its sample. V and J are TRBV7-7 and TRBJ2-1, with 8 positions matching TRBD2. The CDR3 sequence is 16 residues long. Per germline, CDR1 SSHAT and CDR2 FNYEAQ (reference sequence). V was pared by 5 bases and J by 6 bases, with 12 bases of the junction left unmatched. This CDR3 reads CASSLTAGEGSNEQFF. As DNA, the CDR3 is TGTGCCAGCAGCCTCACAGCGGGAGAAGGGAGCAATGAGCAGTTCTTC.

CDR3 bases: TGTGCCAGCAGCTTAGCAGGCGGGAGGGGGAATGAGCAGTTCTTC. It encodes CASSLAGGRGNEQFF. The chain employs TRBV7-9 and TRBJ2-1; 9 bases match TRBD2. Per germline, CDR1 SEHNR and CDR2 FQNEAQ (reference sequence). The ends lost 0 bases at V and 7 bases at J; junction bases unmatched: 4. The CDR3 is made up of 15 amino acids.

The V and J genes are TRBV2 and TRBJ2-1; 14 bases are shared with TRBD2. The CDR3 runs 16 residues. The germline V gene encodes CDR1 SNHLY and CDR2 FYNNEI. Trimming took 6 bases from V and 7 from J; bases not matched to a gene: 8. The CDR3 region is CASRIGLAGGVNEQFF. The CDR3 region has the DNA TGTGCCAGCAGGATCGGACTAGCGGGAGGTGTGAATGAGCAGTTCTTC.

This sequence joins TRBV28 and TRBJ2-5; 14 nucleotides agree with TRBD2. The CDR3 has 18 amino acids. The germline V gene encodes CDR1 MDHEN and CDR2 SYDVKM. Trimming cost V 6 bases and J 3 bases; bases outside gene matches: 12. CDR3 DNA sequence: TGTGCCAGCAGCCCCAGCGGACTAGCGGGGGGCTCCGAAGAGACCCAGTACTTC. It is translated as CASSPSGLAGGSEETQYF.

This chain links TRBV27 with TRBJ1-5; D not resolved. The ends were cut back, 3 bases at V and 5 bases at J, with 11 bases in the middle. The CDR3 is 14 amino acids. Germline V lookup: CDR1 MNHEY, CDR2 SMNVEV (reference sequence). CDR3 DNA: TGTGCCAGCAGTTTCCAGTCTGGGGATCAGCCCCAGCATTTT. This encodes CASSFQSGDQPQHF.

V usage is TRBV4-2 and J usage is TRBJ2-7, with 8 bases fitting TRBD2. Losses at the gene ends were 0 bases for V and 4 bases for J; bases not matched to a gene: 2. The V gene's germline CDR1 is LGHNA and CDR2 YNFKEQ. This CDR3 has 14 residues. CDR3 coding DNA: TGTGCCAGCAGCCAAGATGCTAGCGGGTACGAGCAGTACTTC. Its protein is CASSQDASGYEQYF.

Written as DNA, the CDR3 is TGTGCCAGCAGTGCGGGCATGAATAATTCACCCCTCCACTTT. Amino acid sequence: CASSAGMNNSPLHF. The chain links TRBV14 to TRBJ1-6; unclear D gene. Germline V gene sequence: CDR1 SGHDN, CDR2 FVKESK. V was trimmed by 6 bases and J by 5 bases, leaving 11 bases between them. There are 14 residues in the CDR3.

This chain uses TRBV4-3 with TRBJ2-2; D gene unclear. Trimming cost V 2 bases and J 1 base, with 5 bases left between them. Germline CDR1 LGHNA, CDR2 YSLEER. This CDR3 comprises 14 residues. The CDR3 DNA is TGCGCCAGCAGCCAACCTGAGAACACCGGGGAGCTGTTTTTT. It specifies CASSQPENTGELFF.